Listed below are T cell receptor beta chains from one sample, sequenced in a study of blood T cell repertoires in COVID-19. Libraries were prepared by immunoSEQ multiplex PCR; TCRdb keeps only in-frame clonotypes and omits some of them. The table has about 400,000 clones, around 84% seen once; the top ten hold around 3%. What was sequenced was peripheral blood. The receptors come from a human donor in a cohort sampled during active COVID-19. Both conserved end residues are part of each CDR3.

V: TRBV27; J: TRBJ2-2; CDR3: CASGDLGQGAVGELFF
V: TRBV30; J: TRBJ2-7; CDR3: CAWSWDRLTYEQYF
V: TRBV6-5; J: TRBJ1-2; CDR3: CASRTTANYGYTF
V: TRBV19; J: TRBJ1-2; CDR3: CASGRNTGTGHGYTF
V: TRBV20-1; J: TRBJ2-5; CDR3: CSAGEVLSQYF
V: TRBV7-2; J: TRBJ2-3; CDR3: CASSTRTSGSPPTDTQYF
V: TRBV19; J: TRBJ1-4; CDR3: CASSHGGRGRGEKLFF
V: TRBV9; J: TRBJ2-1; CDR3: CASSVTGSYNEQFF
V: TRBV7-9; J: TRBJ2-7; CDR3: CASRADGAEQYF
V: TRBV5-6; J: TRBJ1-1; CDR3: CASSLGQGHTEAFF
V: TRBV5-5; J: TRBJ1-6; CDR3: CASSTLGTGPNSPLHF
V: TRBV30; J: TRBJ1-2; CDR3: CAWSADRGNYGYTF
V: TRBV5-5; J: TRBJ2-1; CDR3: CASSDFRRADYNEQFF
V: TRBV7-8; J: TRBJ2-7; CDR3: CASSSGQTRIYEQYF
V: TRBV6-1; J: TRBJ2-3; CDR3: CASSEGGRAPDTQYF
V: TRBV15; J: TRBJ1-6; CDR3: CATSSRPTGADSPLHF
V: TRBV24-1; J: TRBJ2-1; CDR3: CATSDPGQGSQEQFF